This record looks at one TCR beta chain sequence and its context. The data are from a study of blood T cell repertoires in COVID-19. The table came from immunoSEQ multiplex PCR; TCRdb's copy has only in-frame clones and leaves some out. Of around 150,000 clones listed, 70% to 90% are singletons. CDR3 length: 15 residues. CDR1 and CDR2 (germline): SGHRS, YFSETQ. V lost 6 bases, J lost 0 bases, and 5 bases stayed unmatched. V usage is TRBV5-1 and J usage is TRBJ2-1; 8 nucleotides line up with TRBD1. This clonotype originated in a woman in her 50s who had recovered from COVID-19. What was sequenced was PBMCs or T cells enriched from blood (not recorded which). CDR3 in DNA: TGCGCCAGCACGGACAGGGAGAGCTCCTACAATGAGCAGTTCTTC. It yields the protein CASTDRESSYNEQFF.